In its sample, the clone carrying this TCR beta chain was seen many times. These data are taken from a study of CD8 T cells in ankylosing spondylitis. TCRdb fed the 5' RACE reads into MiXCR, producing one record per CDR3 protein. The sample contains a few hundred thousand distinct CDR3 sequences, about 11% of which appear only once. Germline V gives CDR1 ENHRY, CDR2 SYGVKD. This CDR3 comprises 15 residues. J lost 4 bases, V lost 5 bases, and 8 bases had no gene match. The chain is built from TRBV10-3 and TRBJ1-1, with 9 bases fitting TRBD1. The specimen was blood, either unsorted or a sorted T cell fraction (not recorded which). This receptor was identified in a male donor with ankylosing spondylitis or in good health (not recorded which). CDR3: CAISRDREIVTEAFF. The CDR3 DNA is TGTGCCATCAGTCGGGACAGGGAAATAGTCACTGAAGCTTTCTTT.